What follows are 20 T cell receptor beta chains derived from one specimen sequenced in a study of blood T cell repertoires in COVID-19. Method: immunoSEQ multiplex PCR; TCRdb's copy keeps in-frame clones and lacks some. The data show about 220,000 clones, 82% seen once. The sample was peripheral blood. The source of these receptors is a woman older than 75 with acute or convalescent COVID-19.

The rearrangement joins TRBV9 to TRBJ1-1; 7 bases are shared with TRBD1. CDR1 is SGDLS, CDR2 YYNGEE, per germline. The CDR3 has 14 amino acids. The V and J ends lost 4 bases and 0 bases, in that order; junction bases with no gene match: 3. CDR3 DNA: TGTGCCAGCAGCCAAGGGACAGTGAACACTGAAGCTTTCTTT. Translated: CASSQGTVNTEAFF.

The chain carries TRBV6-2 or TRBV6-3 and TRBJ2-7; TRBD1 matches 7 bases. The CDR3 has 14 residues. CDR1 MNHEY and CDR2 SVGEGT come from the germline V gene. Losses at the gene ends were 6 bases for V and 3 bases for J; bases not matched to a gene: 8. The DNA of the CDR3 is TGTGCCAGCAGGCCTTCGGGACAGAACTACGAGCAGTACTTC. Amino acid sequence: CASRPSGQNYEQYF.

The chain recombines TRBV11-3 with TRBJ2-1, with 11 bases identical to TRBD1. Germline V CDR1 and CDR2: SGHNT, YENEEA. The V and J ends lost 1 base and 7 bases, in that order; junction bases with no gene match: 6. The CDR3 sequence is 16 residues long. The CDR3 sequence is CASSLVGQGAVNEQFF. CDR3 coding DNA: TGTGCCAGCAGCTTAGTAGGACAGGGGGCAGTTAATGAGCAGTTCTTC.

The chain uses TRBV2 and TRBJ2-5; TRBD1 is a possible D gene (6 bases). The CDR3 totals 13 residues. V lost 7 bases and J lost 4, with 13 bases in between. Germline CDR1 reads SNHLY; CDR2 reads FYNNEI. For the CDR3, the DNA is TGTGCCAGCAACAGGGTGGGGCGAGAGACCCAGTACTTC. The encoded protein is CASNRVGRETQYF. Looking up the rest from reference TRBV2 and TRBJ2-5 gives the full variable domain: EPEVTQTPSHQVTQMGQEVILRCVPISNHLYFYWYRQILGQKVEFLVSFYNNEISEKSEIFDDQFSVERPDGSNFTLKIRSTKLEDSAMYFCASNRVGRETQYFGPGTRLLVL.

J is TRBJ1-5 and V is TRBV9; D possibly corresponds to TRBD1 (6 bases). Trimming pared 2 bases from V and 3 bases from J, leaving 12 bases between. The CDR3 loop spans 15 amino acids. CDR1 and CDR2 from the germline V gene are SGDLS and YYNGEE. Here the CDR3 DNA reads TGTGCCAGCAGCGTGACCGGACAGAACAATCAGCCCCAGCATTTT. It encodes CASSVTGQNNQPQHF.

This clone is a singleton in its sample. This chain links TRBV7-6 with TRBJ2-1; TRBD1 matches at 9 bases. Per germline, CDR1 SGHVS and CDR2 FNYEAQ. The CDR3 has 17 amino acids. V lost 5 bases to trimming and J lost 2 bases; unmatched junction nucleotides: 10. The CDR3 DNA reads TGTGCCAGCAGCAACTCCATACGGACAGGGGCCTACAATGAGCAGTTCTTC. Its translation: CASSNSIRTGAYNEQFF.

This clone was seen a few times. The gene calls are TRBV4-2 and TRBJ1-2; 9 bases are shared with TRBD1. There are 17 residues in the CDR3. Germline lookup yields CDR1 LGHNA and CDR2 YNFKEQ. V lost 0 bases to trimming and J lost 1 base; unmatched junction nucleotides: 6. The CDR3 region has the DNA TGTGCCAGCAGCCAAGAGGGGACAGGGAAAGTTAACTATGGCTACACCTTC. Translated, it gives CASSQEGTGKVNYGYTF.

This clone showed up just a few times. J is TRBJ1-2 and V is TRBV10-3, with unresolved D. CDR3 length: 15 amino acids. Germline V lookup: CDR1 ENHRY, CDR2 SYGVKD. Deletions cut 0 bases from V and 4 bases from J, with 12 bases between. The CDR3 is CAISESLGRPYGYTF. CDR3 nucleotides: TGTGCCATCAGTGAGTCCTTGGGCAGACCCTATGGCTACACCTTC.

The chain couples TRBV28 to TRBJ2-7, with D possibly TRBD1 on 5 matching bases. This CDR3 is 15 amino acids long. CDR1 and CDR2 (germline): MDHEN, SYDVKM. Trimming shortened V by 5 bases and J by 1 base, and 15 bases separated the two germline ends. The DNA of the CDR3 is TGTGCCAGCAGTAACCCAGGGCGGCAATCCTACGAGCAGTACTTC. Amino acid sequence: CASSNPGRQSYEQYF. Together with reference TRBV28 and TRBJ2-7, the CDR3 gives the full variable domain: DVKVTQSSRYLVKRTGEKVFLECVQDMDHENMFWYRQDPGLGLRLIYFSYDVKMKEKGDIPEGYSVSREKKERFSLILESASTNQTSMYLCASSNPGRQSYEQYFGPGTRLTVT.

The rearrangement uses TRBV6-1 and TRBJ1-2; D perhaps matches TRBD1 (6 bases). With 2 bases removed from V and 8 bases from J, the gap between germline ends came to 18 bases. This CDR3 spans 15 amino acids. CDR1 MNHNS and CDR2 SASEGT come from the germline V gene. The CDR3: CASSEFSPARGGYTF. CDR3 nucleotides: TGTGCCAGCAGTGAATTCAGTCCGGCCAGGGGAGGCTACACCTTC.

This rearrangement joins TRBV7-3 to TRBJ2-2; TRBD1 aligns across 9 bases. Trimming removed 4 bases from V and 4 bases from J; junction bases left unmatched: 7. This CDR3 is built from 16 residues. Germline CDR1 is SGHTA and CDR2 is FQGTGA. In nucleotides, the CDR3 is TGTGCCAGCAGCTCCCCGGGACAGGGATCCACCGGGGAGCTGTTTTTT. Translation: CASSSPGQGSTGELFF.

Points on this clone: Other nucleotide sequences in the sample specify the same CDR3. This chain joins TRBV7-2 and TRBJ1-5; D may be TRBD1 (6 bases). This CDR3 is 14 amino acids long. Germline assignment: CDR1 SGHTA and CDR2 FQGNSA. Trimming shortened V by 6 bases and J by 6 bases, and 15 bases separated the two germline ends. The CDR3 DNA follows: TGTGCCAGCAGTCCTAGTGGGGGCGGTCAGCCCCAGCATTTT. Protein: CASSPSGGGQPQHF.

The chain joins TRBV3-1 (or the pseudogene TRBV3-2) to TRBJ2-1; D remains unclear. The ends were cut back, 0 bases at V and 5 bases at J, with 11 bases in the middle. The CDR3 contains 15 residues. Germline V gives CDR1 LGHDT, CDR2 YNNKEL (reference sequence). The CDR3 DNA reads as TGTGCCAGCAGCCAAGACCCTGGCATCCACAATGAGCAGTTCTTC. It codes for CASSQDPGIHNEQFF.

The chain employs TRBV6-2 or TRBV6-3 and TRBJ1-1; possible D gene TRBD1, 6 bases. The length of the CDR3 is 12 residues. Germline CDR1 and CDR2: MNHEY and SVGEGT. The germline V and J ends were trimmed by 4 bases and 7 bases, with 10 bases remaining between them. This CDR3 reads CASSLLGGEAFF. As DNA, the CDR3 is TGTGCCAGCAGTTTACTAGGGGGTGAAGCTTTCTTT.

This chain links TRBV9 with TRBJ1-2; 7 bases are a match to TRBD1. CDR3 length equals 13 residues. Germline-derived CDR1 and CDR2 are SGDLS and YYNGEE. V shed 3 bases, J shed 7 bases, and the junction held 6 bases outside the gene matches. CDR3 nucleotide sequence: TGTGCCAGCAGCGGAGAGACAGGGATTGGCTACACCTTC. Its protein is CASSGETGIGYTF.

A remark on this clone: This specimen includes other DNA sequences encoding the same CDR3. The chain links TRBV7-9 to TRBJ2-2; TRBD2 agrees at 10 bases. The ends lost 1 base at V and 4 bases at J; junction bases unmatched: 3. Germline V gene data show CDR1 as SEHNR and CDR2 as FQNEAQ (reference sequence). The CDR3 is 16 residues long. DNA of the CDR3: TGTGCCAGCAGCTTAGTGTCTAGCGGGGGCACCGGGGAGCTGTTTTTT. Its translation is CASSLVSSGGTGELFF. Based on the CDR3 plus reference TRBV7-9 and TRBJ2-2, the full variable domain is DTGVSQNPRHKITKRGQNVTFRCDPISEHNRLYWYRQTLGQGPEFLTYFQNEAQLEKSRLLSDRFSAERPKGSFSTLEIQRTEQGDSAMYLCASSLVSSGGTGELFFGEGSRLTVL.

CDR3 sequence reads: CATGQGDNEQYF. The CDR3 DNA is TGTGCCACCGGACAGGGGGATAACGAGCAGTACTTC. J is TRBJ2-7 and V is TRBV28; 10 bases agree with TRBD1. J gave up 5 bases and V 10 bases, and 5 bases lay outside the gene matches. In germline, CDR1 is MDHEN, CDR2 SYDVKM. CDR3 size: 12 residues.

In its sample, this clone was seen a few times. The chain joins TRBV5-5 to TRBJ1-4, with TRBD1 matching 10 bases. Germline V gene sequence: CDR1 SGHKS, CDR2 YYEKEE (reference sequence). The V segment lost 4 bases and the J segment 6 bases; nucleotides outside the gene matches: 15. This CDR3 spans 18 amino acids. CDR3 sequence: CASSRTGTGVDLDEKLFF. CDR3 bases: TGTGCCAGCAGCCGTACCGGGACAGGGGTCGACTTGGATGAAAAACTGTTTTTT.

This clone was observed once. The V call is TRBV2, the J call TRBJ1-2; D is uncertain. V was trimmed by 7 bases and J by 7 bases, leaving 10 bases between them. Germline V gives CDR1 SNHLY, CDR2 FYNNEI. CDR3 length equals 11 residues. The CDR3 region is CASTVELGYTF. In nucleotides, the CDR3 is TGTGCCAGCACCGTAGAACTTGGCTACACCTTC.

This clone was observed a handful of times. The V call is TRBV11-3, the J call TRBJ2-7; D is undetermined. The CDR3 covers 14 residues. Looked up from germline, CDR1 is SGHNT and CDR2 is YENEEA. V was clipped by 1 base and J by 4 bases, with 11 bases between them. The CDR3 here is CASSLGGSKYEQYF. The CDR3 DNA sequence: TGTGCCAGCAGCTTAGGAGGCTCCAAATACGAGCAGTACTTC.